These T cell receptor beta chains were read from a single sample in a study of cytomegalovirus exposure and HLA in healthy donors. The table came from immunoSEQ multiplex PCR; TCRdb's copy has only in-frame clones and leaves some out. There are nearly 300,000 clones in the sample; 70% to 90% occur only once, and almost 4% lies in the top ten. Sequenced input: PBMCs. These receptors all come from a man aged 40-49 years in good health and CMV-seropositive. The CDR3 runs from the conserved cysteine through the conserved F or W. A D gene is named only where the DNA matches it firmly. Clone size is given for some rows only: seen once, a few or many times, or a class if the clone is expanded.

TRBD1	14	TRBJ2-7	.	TRBV28	CASSPTGGSYEQYF	TGTGCCAGCAGTCCGACAGGGGGGTCCTACGAGCAGTACTTC
TRBD1	15	TRBJ2-7	.	TRBV7-2	CASTFQTGIFYEQYF	TGTGCCAGCACCTTTCAGACAGGGATTTTCTACGAGCAGTACTTC
.	13	TRBJ2-1	.	TRBV7-6	CASSLAAEFEQFF	TGTGCCAGCAGCTTAGCAGCGGAATTTGAGCAGTTCTTC
.	13	TRBJ2-1	.	TRBV28	CASSRRAYNEQFF	TGTGCCAGCAGTCGGAGAGCCTACAATGAGCAGTTCTTC
.	14	TRBJ1-3	.	TRBV11-2	CASNLESYGNTIYF	TGTGCCAGCAACTTAGAAAGCTACGGAAACACCATATATTTT
.	14	TRBJ1-5	.	TRBV5-4	CASSLGGGNQPQHF	TGTGCCAGCAGCTTGGGGGGGGGCAATCAGCCCCAGCATTTT
.	14	TRBJ1-1	.	TRBV6-1	CASSLTGGHTEAFF	TGTGCCAGCAGCCTTACCGGGGGACACACTGAAGCTTTCTTT
TRBD2	16	TRBJ2-7	.	TRBV5-1	CASSLGVAGASIEQYF	TGCGCCAGCAGCTTGGGAGTAGCGGGAGCTTCTATCGAGCAGTACTTC
TRBD1	15	TRBJ1-2	once	TRBV5-1	CASSWEGTGGRGYTF	TGCGCCAGCAGCTGGGAGGGGACAGGGGGCCGTGGCTACACCTTC
TRBD2	17	TRBJ2-1	.	TRBV19	CASSMWASGPMANEQFF	TGTGCCAGTAGTATGTGGGCTAGCGGGCCCATGGCCAATGAGCAGTTCTTC
TRBD2	13	TRBJ2-7	.	TRBV5-4	CASKTSGSAEQYF	TGTGCCAGCAAAACTAGCGGGAGTGCAGAGCAGTACTTC
.	14	TRBJ1-1	.	TRBV5-5	CASSFGGANTEAFF	TGTGCCAGCAGCTTTGGCGGGGCGAACACTGAAGCTTTCTTT
.	14	TRBJ1-2	.	TRBV13	CASSLGSGSRGYTF	TGTGCCAGCAGCTTAGGCTCGGGGTCACGTGGCTACACCTTC
.	13	TRBJ1-1	.	TRBV30	CAWSEDRNGKTFF	TGTGCCTGGAGCGAGGACAGAAATGGGAAAACTTTCTTT
TRBD2	16	TRBJ2-7	.	TRBV19	CASSSQGLADPYEQYF	TGTGCCAGTAGTTCCCAGGGACTAGCGGACCCCTACGAGCAGTACTTC
TRBD1	13	TRBJ1-2	once	TRBV6-5	CASSRGAVDGYTF	TGTGCCAGCAGCAGGGGGGCGGTTGATGGCTACACCTTC
TRBD1	14	TRBJ1-4	.	TRBV2	CASSRQGGNEKLFF	TGTGCCAGCAGCAGACAGGGGGGTAATGAAAAACTGTTTTTT
TRBD1	16	TRBJ2-3	.	TRBV6-1	CASSEAPGQGTDTQYF	TGTGCCAGCAGTGAAGCGCCGGGACAGGGGACAGATACGCAGTATTTT
.	13	TRBJ1-1	few	TRBV4-3	CASSQGANTEAFF	TGCGCCAGCAGCCAGGGGGCGAACACTGAAGCTTTCTTT
TRBD2	16	TRBJ2-3	.	TRBV5-1	CASSLREAGGTDTQYF	TGCGCCAGCAGCTTGCGAGAGGCGGGAGGCACAGATACGCAGTATTTT
TRBD1	14	TRBJ1-1	.	TRBV6-1	CASTRQGRNTEAFF	TGTGCCAGCACCAGACAGGGACGGAACACTGAAGCTTTCTTT
.	15	TRBJ1-3	.	TRBV19	CASSIRQFSGNTIYF	TGTGCCAGTAGTATACGACAATTCTCTGGAAACACCATATATTTT
TRBD1	14	TRBJ2-5	.	TRBV5-1	CASSPGTGGETQYF	TGCGCCAGCAGCCCCGGGACAGGGGGAGAGACCCAGTACTTC
TRBD1	13	TRBJ1-1	.	TRBV18	CASSGGTGDEAFF	TGTGCCAGCTCAGGAGGGACAGGCGATGAAGCTTTCTTT
.	13	TRBJ1-5	.	TRBV5-6	CASSLDGNQPQHF	TGTGCCAGCAGCTTGGACGGGAATCAGCCCCAGCATTTT
TRBD1	16	TRBJ2-3	.	TRBV5-4	CASSFTGQGYTDTQYF	TGTGCCAGCAGCTTTACCGGACAGGGCTACACAGATACGCAGTATTTT
TRBD2	15	TRBJ2-7	.	TRBV5-1	CASSIYSGPSYEQYF	TGCGCCAGCAGCATATATAGCGGGCCTTCCTACGAGCAGTACTTC
TRBD1	14	TRBJ1-2	.	TRBV9	CASSVAKGQENPTF	TGTGCCAGCAGCGTAGCTAAAGGACAGGAGAATCCCACCTTC
.	15	TRBJ1-1	.	TRBV7-2	CASSLMNSINTEAFF	TGTGCCAGCAGCTTAATGAACAGCATAAACACTGAAGCTTTCTTT
.	13	TRBJ1-1	.	TRBV6-4	CASSDGAGTEAFF	TGTGCCAGCAGTGACGGGGCGGGGACTGAAGCTTTCTTT
TRBD1	15	TRBJ1-2	.	TRBV7-9	CSSSDEPGQIYGYTF	TGTTCCAGCAGCGATGAGCCGGGACAGATATATGGCTACACCTTC
.	17	TRBJ2-3	few	TRBV28	CASRAQGISGSGDTQYF	TGTGCCAGCAGAGCTCAGGGAATCAGCGGGTCTGGGGATACGCAGTATTTT
TRBD1	14	TRBJ2-7	.	TRBV27	CASSWGQGNYEQYF	TGTGCCAGCAGTTGGGGACAGGGGAACTACGAGCAGTACTTC
.	15	TRBJ1-3	.	TRBV7-8	CASSLATAAEGTIYF	TGTGCCAGCAGCTTAGCGACAGCCGCGGAGGGCACCATATATTTT
.	15	TRBJ2-5	.	TRBV7-2	CASSLVGAEGETQYF	TGTGCCAGCAGCTTAGTGGGCGCGGAGGGCGAGACCCAGTACTTC
.	13	TRBJ2-7	.	TRBV2	CASSGEISYEQYF	TGTGCCAGCAGCGGGGAGATTTCCTACGAGCAGTACTTC
TRBD1	14	TRBJ2-7	.	TRBV14	CASSQGTTGSEQYF	TGTGCCAGCAGCCAAGGAACGACAGGGAGCGAGCAGTACTTC
.	13	TRBJ1-5	.	TRBV27	CASRRGWNQPQHF	TGTGCCAGCAGAAGAGGGTGGAATCAGCCCCAGCATTTT
.	11	TRBJ2-4	.	TRBV20-1	CSAKRLDLLYF	TGCAGTGCTAAGCGACTAGATTTGTTGTACTTC
.	15	TRBJ2-6	.	TRBV6-6	CASSSQGTGANVLTF	TGTGCCAGCAGCTCCCAGGGGACTGGGGCCAACGTCCTGACTTTC
.	19	TRBJ2-3	.	TRBV18	CASSPKITGKVDLADTQYF	TGTGCCAGCTCACCAAAGATCACAGGGAAGGTCGATCTGGCAGATACGCAGTATTTT
TRBD1	13	TRBJ2-1	.	TRBV2	CASRKQGLHEQFF	TGTGCCAGCAGGAAACAGGGGTTGCATGAGCAGTTCTTC
.	15	TRBJ2-7	.	TRBV5-1	CASSLGTADTYEQYF	TGCGCCAGCAGCTTGGGGACAGCGGACACCTACGAGCAGTACTTC
TRBD1	14	TRBJ2-2	.	TRBV25-1	CASSRTGGSGELFF	TGTGCCAGCAGTCGGACAGGGGGAAGCGGGGAGCTGTTTTTT
.	14	TRBJ1-1	.	TRBV7-9	CASSLPPDGIEAFF	TGTGCCAGCAGCCTCCCCCCCGACGGGATTGAAGCTTTCTTT